The clone carrying this T cell receptor (beta chain) was detected only a few times. The data were taken from a study of response to subunit inactivated influenza vaccine. Using its own MiXCR run on the RT-PCR reads, TCRdb lists one record per CDR3 protein. The sample includes about 570,000 distinct CDR3 sequences, roughly 12% of them seen just once. CDR1 is ENHRY and CDR2 is SYGVKD in the germline V gene. The CDR3 has 16 amino acids. V was pared by 0 bases and J by 3 bases, with 5 bases of the junction left unmatched. These sequences were also reported in another study, on T cells expressing NK-cell markers. Turning to that study: In generating TCR beta cDNA, 5'RACE template switching with UMIs was used. The authors applied an anti-gamma-delta TCR antibody in several experiments, and it restricted sorting to alpha-beta TCR T cells. Of the CD8+ T cell pool in about 6 donors, roughly 1.0-7.5% was accounted for by dominant NKG2C+ clonotypes. It is unclear if expanded NKG2C-expressing clones target HCMV antigens.

This receptor was taken from a man aged 45 to 65 who received an inactivated influenza vaccine. This chain links TRBV10-3 with TRBJ2-1; TRBD2 aligns across 7 bases. The specimen comprised PBMCs from blood, sampled on the day of vaccination. CDR3 DNA sequence: TGTGCCATCAGTGAGTCGATGGCGGGGGACTACAATGAGCAGTTCTTC. This gives the protein CAISESMAGDYNEQFF.